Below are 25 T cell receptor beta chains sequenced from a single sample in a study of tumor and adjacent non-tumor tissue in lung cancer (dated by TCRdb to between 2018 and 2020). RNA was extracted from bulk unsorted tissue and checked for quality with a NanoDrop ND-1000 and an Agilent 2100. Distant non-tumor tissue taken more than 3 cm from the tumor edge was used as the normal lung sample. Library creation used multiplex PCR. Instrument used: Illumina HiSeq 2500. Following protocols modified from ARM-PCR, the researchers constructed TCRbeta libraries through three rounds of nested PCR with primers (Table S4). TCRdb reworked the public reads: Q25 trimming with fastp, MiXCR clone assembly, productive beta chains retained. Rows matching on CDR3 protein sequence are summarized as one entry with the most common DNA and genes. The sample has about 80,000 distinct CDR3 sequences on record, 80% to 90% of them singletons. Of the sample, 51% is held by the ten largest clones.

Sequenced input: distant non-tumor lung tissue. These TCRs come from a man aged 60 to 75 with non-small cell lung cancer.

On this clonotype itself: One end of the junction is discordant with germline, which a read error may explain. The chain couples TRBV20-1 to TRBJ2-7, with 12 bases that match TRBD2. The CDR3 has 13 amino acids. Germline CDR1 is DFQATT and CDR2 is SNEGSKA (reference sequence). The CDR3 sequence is CNARTSGTYEQYF. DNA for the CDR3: TGCAATGCTAGGACTAGCGGGACGTACGAGCAGTACTTC.

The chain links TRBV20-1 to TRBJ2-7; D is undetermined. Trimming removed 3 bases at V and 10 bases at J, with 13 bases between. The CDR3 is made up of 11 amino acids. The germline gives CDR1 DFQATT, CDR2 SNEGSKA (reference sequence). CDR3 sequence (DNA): TGCAGTGCTAGTGCGGTCACCTACCAGTACTTC. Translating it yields CSASAVTYQYF.

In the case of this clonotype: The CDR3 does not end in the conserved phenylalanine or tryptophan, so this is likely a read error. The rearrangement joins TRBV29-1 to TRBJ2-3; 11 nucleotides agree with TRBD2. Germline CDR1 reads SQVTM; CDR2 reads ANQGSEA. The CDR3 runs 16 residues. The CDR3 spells CSAIRIAGGSTDTQYS. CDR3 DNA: TGCAGTGCCATAAGAATAGCGGGAGGGAGCACAGATACACAGTATTCT.

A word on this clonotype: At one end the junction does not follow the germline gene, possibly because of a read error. CDR3 nucleotides: TGTGGCAGCGAAAGCGGCGAGTACACAGATACGCAGTATTTT. Its protein is CGSESGEYTDTQYF. The rearrangement joins TRBV5-4 to TRBJ2-3; tentative D call: TRBD2 (5 bases). This CDR3 region has 14 residues. The germline gives CDR1 SGHNT, CDR2 YYREEE (reference sequence).

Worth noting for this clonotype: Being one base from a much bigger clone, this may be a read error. CDR3 in DNA: TGTGCCAGCAGCTTTGATGGATTGAGCAGTCAGCCCCAGCATTTT. Its translation is CASSFDGLSSQPQHF. The rearrangement links TRBV11-2 to TRBJ1-5; D not certain. This CDR3 spans 15 amino acids. Germline CDR1 and CDR2: SGHAT and FQNNGV.

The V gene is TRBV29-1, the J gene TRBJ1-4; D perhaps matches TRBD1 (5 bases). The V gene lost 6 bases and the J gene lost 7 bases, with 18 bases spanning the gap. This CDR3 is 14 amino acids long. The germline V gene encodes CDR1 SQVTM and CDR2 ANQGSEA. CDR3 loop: CSVHDMGLGEKLFF. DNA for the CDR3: TGCAGCGTCCACGACATGGGGCTCGGTGAAAAACTGTTTTTT.

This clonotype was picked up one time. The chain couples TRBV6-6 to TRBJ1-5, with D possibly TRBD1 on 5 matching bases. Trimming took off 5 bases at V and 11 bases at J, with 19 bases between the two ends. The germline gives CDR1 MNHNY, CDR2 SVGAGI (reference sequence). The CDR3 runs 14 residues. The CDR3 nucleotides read TGTGCCAGCAGTATTGGGGGTTCGGGGCATTCCCAGCATTTT. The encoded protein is CASSIGGSGHSQHF.

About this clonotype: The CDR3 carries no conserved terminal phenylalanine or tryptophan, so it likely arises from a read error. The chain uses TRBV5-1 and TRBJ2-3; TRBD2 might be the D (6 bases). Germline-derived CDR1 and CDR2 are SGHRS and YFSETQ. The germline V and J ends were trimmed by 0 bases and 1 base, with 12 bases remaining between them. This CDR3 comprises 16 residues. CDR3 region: CASSLGWASGTDTQYL. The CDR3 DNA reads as TGCGCCAGCAGCTTGGGATGGGCTAGCGGCACAGATACGCAGTATCTT.

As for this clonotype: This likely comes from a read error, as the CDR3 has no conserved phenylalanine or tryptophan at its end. The CDR3 is CASRPGLTGDNEQFL. The CDR3 DNA reads TGTGCCAGCAGGCCGGGACTAACGGGGGACAATGAGCAGTTCCTC. The chain carries TRBV6-1 and TRBJ2-1; TRBD2 matches at 7 bases. The germline gives CDR1 MNHNS, CDR2 SASEGT. The length of the CDR3 is 15 residues. J gave up 5 bases and V 6 bases, and 10 bases lay outside the gene matches.

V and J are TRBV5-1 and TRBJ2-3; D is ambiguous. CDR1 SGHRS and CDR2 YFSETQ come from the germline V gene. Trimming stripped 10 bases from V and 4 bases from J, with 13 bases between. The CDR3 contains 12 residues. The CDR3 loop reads CAASLGADTQYF. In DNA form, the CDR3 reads TGCGCCGCCAGCCTAGGCGCAGATACGCAGTATTTT.

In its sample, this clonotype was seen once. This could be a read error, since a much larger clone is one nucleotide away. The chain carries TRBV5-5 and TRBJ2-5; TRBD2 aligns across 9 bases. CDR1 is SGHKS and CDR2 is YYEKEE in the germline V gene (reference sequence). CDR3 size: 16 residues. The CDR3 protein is CANSLAPGLAKETQYF. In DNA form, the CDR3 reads TGTGCCAACAGCTTGGCCCCGGGACTAGCTAAAGAGACCCAGTACTTC.

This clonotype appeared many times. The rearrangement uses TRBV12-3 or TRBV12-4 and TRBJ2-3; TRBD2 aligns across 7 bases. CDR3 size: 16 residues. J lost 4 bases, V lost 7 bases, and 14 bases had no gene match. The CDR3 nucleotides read TGTGCCAGCACCAGCGGAGGGACTACTTCCGCAGATACGCAGTATTTT. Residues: CASTSGGTTSADTQYF.

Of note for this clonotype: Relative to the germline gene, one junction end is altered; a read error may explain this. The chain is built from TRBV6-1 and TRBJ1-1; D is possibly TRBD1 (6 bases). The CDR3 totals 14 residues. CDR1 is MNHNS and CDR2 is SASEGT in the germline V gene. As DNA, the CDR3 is TGTGCCGGCAGGTCGGGACATCTAAATACTGAAGCTTTATTT. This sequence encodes CAGRSGHLNTEALF.

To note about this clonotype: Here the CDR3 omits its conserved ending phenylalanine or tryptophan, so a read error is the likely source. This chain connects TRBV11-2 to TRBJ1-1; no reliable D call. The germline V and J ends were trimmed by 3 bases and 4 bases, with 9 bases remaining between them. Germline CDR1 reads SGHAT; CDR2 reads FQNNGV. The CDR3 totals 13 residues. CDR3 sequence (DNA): TGTGCCAGCAGCTTCCGGGGTTTCACTGAAGCTTTCTAT. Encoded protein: CASSFRGFTEAFY.

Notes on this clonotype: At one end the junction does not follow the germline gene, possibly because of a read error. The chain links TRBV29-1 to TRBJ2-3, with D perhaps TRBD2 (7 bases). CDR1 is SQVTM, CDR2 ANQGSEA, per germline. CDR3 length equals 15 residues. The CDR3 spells CSVEDRVQGGDRQYF. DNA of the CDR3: TGCAGCGTTGAAGACCGGGTACAGGGAGGGGATAGGCAGTATTTT.

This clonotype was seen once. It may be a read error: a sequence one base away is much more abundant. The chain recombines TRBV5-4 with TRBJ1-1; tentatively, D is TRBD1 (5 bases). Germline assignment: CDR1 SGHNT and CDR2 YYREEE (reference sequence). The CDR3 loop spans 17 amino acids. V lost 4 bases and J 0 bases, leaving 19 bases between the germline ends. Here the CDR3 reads CASSPDGGGVMNTEAFF. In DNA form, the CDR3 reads TGTGCCAGCAGCCCTGATGGGGGGGGGGTTATGAACACTGAAGCTTTCTTT.

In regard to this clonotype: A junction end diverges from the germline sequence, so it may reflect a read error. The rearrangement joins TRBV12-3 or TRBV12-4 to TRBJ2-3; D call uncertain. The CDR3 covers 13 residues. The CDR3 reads CAGTPVSTDAQYF. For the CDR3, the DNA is TGTGCCGGCACACCCGTTAGCACAGATGCGCAGTATTTT.

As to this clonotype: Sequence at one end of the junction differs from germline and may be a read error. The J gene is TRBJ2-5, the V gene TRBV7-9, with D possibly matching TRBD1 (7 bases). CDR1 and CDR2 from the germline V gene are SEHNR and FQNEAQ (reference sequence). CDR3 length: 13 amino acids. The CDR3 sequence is CVSRQGGPETQYF. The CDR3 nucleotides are TGTGTCAGCAGACAGGGAGGTCCGGAGACCCAGTACTTC.

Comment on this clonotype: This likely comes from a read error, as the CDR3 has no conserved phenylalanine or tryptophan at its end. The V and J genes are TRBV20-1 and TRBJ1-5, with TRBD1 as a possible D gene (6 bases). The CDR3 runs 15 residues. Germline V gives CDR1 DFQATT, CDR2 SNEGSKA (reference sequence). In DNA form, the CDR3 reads TGCAGTGCTCGTAACCAGGGGTTTCCTAATCAGCGCCAGCATTCT. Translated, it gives CSARNQGFPNQRQHS.

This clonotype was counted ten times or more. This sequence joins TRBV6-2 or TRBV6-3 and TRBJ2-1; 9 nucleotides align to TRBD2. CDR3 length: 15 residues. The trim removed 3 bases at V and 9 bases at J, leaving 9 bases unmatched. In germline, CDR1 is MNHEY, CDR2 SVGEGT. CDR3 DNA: TGTGCCAGCAGTTATCCTGCGGGAGGGCCGGGTGAGCAGTTCTTC. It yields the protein CASSYPAGGPGEQFF.

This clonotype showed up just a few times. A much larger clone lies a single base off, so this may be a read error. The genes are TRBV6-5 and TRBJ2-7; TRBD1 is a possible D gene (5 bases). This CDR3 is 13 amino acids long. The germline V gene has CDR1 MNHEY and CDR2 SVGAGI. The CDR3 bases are TGTGCCAGCAGTTGGGGCAGGCCTTACGAGAAGTACTTC. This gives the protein CASSWGRPYEKYF.

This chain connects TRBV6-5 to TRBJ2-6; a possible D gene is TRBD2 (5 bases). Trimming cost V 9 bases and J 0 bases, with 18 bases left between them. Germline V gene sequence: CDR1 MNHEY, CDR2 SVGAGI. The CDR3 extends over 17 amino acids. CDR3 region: CARSLAVASSGANVLTF. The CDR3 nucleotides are TGTGCCAGGAGCCTAGCTGTAGCCAGCTCTGGGGCCAACGTCCTGACTTTC.

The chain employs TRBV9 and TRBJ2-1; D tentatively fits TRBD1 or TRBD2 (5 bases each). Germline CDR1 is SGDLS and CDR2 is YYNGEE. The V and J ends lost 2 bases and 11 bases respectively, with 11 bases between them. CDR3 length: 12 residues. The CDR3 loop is CASSVGPGKQFF. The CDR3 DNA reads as TGTGCCAGCAGCGTGGGGCCGGGGAAGCAGTTCTTC.

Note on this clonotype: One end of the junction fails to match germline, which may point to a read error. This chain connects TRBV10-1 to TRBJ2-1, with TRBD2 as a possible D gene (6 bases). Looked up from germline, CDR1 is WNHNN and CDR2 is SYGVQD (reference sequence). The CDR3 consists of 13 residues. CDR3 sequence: CASMFSGTEEQSF. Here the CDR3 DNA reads TGCGCCAGCATGTTTAGCGGAACCGAGGAGCAGTCTTTC.

The CDR3 region is CASSLAQTGGSYGYTF. CDR3 sequence (DNA): TGCGCCAGCAGCTTGGCCCAGACAGGGGGCAGCTATGGCTACACCTTC. The gene calls are TRBV5-1 and TRBJ1-2; 10 bases are shared with TRBD1. J was trimmed by 4 bases and V by 0 bases; bases with no gene match: 6. The germline gives CDR1 SGHRS, CDR2 YFSETQ. The CDR3 is made up of 16 amino acids.